This TCR beta chain is from a study of Ad26.COV2.S vaccination and SARS-CoV-2 variants. Only in-frame clones appear in the TCRdb table, and some are missing; sequencing was by immunoSEQ multiplex PCR. The data show roughly 300,000 clones, with 75% to 90% seen just once and about 10% held by the top ten. The treatment here: roughly 19 received Ad26.COV2.S at low or high dose, single or two shots; 5 received placebo; per-sample allocation not given. Samples analyzed were those drawn on day 63 after the first vaccine or placebo injection. This material consisted of peripheral blood, taken in a trial of Ad26.COV2.S vaccine versus placebo. The origin of this receptor is a person aged 18-60 years who received the Ad26.COV2.S COVID-19 vaccine or a placebo.

The CDR3 here is CASNSGDTQYF. The CDR3 DNA reads as TGTGCCAGCAATTCCGGGGATACGCAGTATTTT. The rearrangement joins TRBV12-3 or TRBV12-4 to TRBJ2-3; no firm D call. Trimming cost V 7 bases and J 6 bases, with 8 bases left between them. The CDR3 extends over 11 amino acids.